The next 9 T cell receptor beta chains were all read from a single sample in a study of long-term antiretroviral therapy in people with HIV. The assay used was immunoSEQ (version v3.0), run at survey level. TCRdb's table, derived via immunoSEQ multiplex PCR, lists solely in-frame clones and lacks some. The repertoire consists of tens of thousands of clones, with about 86% occurring once and the leading ten covering around 4.9%. Sequenced material: unsorted PBMCs, taken 0.8 years after starting antiretroviral therapy. All receptors derive from a woman between 25 and 40 years old with HIV.

The genes are TRBV5-1 and TRBJ2-1; 11 bases fit TRBD1. This CDR3 has 16 residues. Germline CDR1 is SGHRS and CDR2 is YFSETQ. Trimming at V came to 0 bases and at J to 7 bases, leaving 6 bases not matched to a gene. As DNA, the CDR3 is TGCGCCAGCAGCTTGGTGGGACAGGGGGGCCAAAATGAGCAGTTCTTC. Its translation: CASSLVGQGGQNEQFF.

This clone has more than one count but fewer than ten. CDR3 in DNA: TGTGCAAGTCGTCGAAGACAGGGGGCGAATAGCAATCAGCCCCAGCATTTT. It specifies CASRRRQGANSNQPQHF. The V gene is TRBV12-2, the J gene TRBJ1-5; TRBD1, the D gene given by the table, was not confirmed from the DNA. TRBV12-2 is a listed pseudogene. This CDR3 comprises 17 residues.

The chain joins TRBV10-2 to TRBJ2-1, with D tentatively TRBD1 or TRBD2 (5 bases each). The V end lost 6 bases, the J end lost 4 bases, and 16 bases lay between the germline ends. CDR3 length: 15 residues. Germline V lookup: CDR1 WSHSY, CDR2 SAAADI. The CDR3 bases are TGCGCCAGCAGAGCTATTTCTGAGGGGTACAATGAGCAGTTCTTC. Translating it yields CASRAISEGYNEQFF.

In DNA, the CDR3 is TGCGCCAGCAGCCAGGGAGAATACAATGAGCAGTTCTTC. It translates to CASSQGEYNEQFF. V gene TRBV5-1 combines with J gene TRBJ2-1, with D perhaps assigned TRBD1 or TRBD2 (5 bases each). The CDR3 length is 13 residues. Trimming stripped 4 bases from V and 4 bases from J, with 9 bases between. The germline CDR1 and CDR2 sequences are SGHRS and YFSETQ. The variable domain in full, completed from reference TRBV5-1 and TRBJ2-1, reads KAGVTQTPRYLIKTRGQQVTLSCSPISGHRSVSWYQQTPGQGLQFLFEYFSETQRNKGNFPGRFSGRQFSNSRSEMNVSTLELGDSALYLCASSQGEYNEQFFGPGTRLTVL.

This clone has a handful of counts. The gene calls are TRBV27 and TRBJ2-3; perhaps D is TRBD1 or TRBD2 (5 bases each). The V gene lost 0 bases and the J gene lost 2 bases, with 9 bases spanning the gap. The CDR3 sequence is 15 residues long. Germline V gene lookup returns CDR1 MNHEY and CDR2 SMNVEV (reference sequence). The CDR3 nucleotides are TGTGCCAGCAGTTTATCGAGGGGTCTCACAGATACGCAGTATTTT. Translated: CASSLSRGLTDTQYF.

This clone was observed a few times. The CDR3 DNA follows: TGTGCCAGTAGCTTACAGGGGGGTAATTCACCCCTCCACTTT. This codes for CASSLQGGNSPLHF. V gene TRBV19 combines with J gene TRBJ1-6; 8 bases fit TRBD1. CDR3 length equals 14 residues. Trimming took 6 bases from V and 6 from J; bases not matched to a gene: 4. Looked up from germline, CDR1 is LNHDA and CDR2 is SQIVND (reference sequence).

This chain connects TRBV12-5 to TRBJ2-6, with D perhaps matching TRBD1 (5 bases). This CDR3 is 16 amino acids long. Trimming removed 5 bases at V and 4 bases at J, with 15 bases between. Germline V gene data show CDR1 as LGHNT and CDR2 as FRNRAP. Written as DNA, the CDR3 is TGTGCTAGTGGTCCCCGATCAGGGTCGGGGGCCAACGTCCTGACTTTC. As protein: CASGPRSGSGANVLTF.

CDR3 nucleotide sequence: TGTGCCAGCAGTGACTCCCCGGGTACTGAAGCTTTCTTT. Protein: CASSDSPGTEAFF. The chain is built from TRBV6-4 and TRBJ1-1; no clear D gene. V lost 0 bases and J 5 bases, leaving 7 bases between the germline ends. CDR1 is MRHNA, CDR2 SNTAGT, per germline. This CDR3 is 13 amino acids long.

This clone was detected once. The rearrangement links TRBV19 to TRBJ2-1, with TRBD1 matching over 8 bases. The CDR3 loop spans 16 amino acids. V lost 5 bases, J lost 0 bases, and 6 bases stayed unmatched. Germline V CDR1 and CDR2: LNHDA, SQIVND (reference sequence). CDR3: CASSQGALSSYNEQFF. The CDR3 DNA follows: TGTGCCAGTAGTCAGGGGGCCTTGAGCTCCTACAATGAGCAGTTCTTC.